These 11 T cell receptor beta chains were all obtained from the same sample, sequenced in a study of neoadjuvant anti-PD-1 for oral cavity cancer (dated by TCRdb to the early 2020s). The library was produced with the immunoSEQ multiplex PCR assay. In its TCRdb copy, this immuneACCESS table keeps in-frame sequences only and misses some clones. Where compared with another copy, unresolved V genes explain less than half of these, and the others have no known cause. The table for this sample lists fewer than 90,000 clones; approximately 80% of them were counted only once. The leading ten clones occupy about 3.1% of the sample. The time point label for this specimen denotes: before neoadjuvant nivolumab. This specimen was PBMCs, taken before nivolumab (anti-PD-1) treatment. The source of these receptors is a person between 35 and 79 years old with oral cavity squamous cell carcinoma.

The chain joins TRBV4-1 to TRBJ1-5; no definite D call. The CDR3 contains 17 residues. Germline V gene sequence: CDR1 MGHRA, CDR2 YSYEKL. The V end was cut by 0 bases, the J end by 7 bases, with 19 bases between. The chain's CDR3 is CASSQDSTVAVGQPQHF. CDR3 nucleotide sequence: TGCGCCAGCAGCCAAGACTCAACAGTGGCAGTAGGGCAGCCCCAGCATTTT.

The CDR3 DNA reads as TGCGCCAGCAGCTTGGTTCTAGCGGGGTCCCCTGGCACAGATACGCAGTATTTT. Protein sequence: CASSLVLAGSPGTDTQYF. J is TRBJ2-3 and V is TRBV5-1; 9 bases map to TRBD2. Germline V lookup: CDR1 SGHRS, CDR2 YFSETQ. Trimming took 0 bases from V and 1 from J; bases not matched to a gene: 9. The CDR3 runs 18 residues.

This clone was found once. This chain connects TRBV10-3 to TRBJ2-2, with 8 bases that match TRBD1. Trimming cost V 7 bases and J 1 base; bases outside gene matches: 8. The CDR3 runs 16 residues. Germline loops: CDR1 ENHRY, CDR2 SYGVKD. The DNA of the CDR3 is TGTGCCATCACCCAGGCCGGGACAGGGAACACCGGGGAGCTGTTTTTT. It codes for CAITQAGTGNTGELFF.

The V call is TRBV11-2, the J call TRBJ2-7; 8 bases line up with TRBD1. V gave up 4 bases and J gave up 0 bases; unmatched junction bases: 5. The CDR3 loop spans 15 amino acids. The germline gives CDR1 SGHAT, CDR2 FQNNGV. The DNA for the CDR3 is TGTGCCAGCAGCTGGGTACAGGGGGACTCCTACGAGCAGTACTTC. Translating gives CASSWVQGDSYEQYF.

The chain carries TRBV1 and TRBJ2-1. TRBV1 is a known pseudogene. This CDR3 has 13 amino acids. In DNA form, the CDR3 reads TGCACCAGCAGCCAAGCTAAGGGTAATGAGCAGTTCTTC. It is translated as CTSSQAKGNEQFF.

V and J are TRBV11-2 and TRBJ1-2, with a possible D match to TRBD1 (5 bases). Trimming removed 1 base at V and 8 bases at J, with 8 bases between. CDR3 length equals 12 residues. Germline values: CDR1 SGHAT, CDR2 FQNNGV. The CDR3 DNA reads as TGTGCCAGCAGCTTAGTCGGGACGGGCTACACCTTC. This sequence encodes CASSLVGTGYTF. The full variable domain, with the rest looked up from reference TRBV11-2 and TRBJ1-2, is EAGVAQSPRYKIIEKRQSVAFWCNPISGHATLYWYQQILGQGPKLLIQFQNNGVVDDSQLPKDRFSAERLKGVDSTLKIQPAKLEDSAVYLCASSLVGTGYTFGSGTRLTVV.

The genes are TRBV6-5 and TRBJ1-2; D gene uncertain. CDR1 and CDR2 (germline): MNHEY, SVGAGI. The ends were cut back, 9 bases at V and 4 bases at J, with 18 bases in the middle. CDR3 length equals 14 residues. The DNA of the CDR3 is TGTGCCAGTAAGCCGCTTCAACTAAGCTATGGCTACACCTTC. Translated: CASKPLQLSYGYTF.

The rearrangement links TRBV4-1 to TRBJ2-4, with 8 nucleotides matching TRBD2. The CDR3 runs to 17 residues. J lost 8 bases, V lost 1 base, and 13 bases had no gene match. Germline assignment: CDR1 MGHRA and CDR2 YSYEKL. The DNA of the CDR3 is TGCGCCAGCAGCCAAGGCCGCGACGGAGCGGGAGCCTACATTCAGTACTTC. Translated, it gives CASSQGRDGAGAYIQYF.

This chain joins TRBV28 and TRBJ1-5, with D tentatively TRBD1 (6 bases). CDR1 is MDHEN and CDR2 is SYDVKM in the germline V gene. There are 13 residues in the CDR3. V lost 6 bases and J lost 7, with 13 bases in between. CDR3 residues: CASSNYRDQPQHF. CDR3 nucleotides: TGTGCCAGCAGCAACTACAGGGACCAGCCCCAGCATTTT.

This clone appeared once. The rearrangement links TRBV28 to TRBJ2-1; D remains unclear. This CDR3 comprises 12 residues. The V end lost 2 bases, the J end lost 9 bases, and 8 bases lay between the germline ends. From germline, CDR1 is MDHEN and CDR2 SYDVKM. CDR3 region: CASSLGLGEQFF. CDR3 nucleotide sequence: TGTGCCAGCAGTTTAGGGCTGGGTGAGCAGTTCTTC.

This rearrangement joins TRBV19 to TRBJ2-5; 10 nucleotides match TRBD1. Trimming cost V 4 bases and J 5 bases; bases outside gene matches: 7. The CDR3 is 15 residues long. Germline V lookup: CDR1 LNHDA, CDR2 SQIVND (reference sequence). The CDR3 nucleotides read TGTGCCAGTAGTACTCGACAGGGGGCGTGGGAGACCCAGTACTTC. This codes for CASSTRQGAWETQYF.